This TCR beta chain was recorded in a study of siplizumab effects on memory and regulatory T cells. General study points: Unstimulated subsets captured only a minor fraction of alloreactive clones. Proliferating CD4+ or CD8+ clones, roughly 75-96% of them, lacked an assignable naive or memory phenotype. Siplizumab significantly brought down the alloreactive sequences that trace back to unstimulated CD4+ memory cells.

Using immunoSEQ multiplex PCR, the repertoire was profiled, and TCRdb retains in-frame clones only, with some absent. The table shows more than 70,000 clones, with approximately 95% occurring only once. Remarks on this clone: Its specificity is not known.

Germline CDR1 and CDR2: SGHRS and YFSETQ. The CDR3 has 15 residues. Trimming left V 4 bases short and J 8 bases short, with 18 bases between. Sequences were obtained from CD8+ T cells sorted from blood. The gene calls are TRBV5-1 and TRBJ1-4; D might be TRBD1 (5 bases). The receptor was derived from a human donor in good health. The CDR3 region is CASSLDRVGGEKLFF. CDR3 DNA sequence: TGCGCCAGCAGCCTCGACCGGGTGGGGGGAGAAAAACTGTTTTTT. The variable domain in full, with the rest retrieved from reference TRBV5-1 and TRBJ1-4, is KAGVTQTPRYLIKTRGQQVTLSCSPISGHRSVSWYQQTPGQGLQFLFEYFSETQRNKGNFPGRFSGRQFSNSRSEMNVSTLELGDSALYLCASSLDRVGGEKLFFGSGTQLSVL.